Presented here are 17 T cell receptor beta chains from one specimen sequenced in a study of PD-1 blockade in classical Hodgkin lymphoma. This table comes from immunoSEQ multiplex PCR, and its TCRdb copy is limited to in-frame clones, with some not included. The data show about 97,000 clones, approximately 88% seen once. All patients experienced relapse after autologous stem cell transplantation, and brentuximab vedotin exposure was variable. Sequences were derived from peripheral blood mononuclear cells (PBMCs), sampled at baseline. The source of these receptors is a human donor with classical Hodgkin lymphoma.

The V and J genes are TRBV7-9 and TRBJ1-1; D might be TRBD1 (5 bases). V was clipped by 5 bases and J by 8 bases, with 18 bases between them. The CDR3 consists of 14 residues. Germline loops: CDR1 SEHNR, CDR2 FQNEAQ (reference sequence). CDR3 loop: CASSPGTRDREAFF. The CDR3 DNA reads TGTGCCAGCAGCCCCGGGACGCGAGATCGAGAAGCTTTCTTT.

In DNA form, the CDR3 reads TGTGCCAGTACCCAGAGTGTAACTGGGGCCAACGTCCTGACTTTC. It encodes CASTQSVTGANVLTF. V gene TRBV19 combines with J gene TRBJ2-6; D is undetermined. The CDR3 has 15 amino acids. Germline V lookup: CDR1 LNHDA, CDR2 SQIVND (reference sequence). The germline V and J ends were trimmed by 7 bases and 2 bases, with 12 bases remaining between them.

V gene TRBV28 combines with J gene TRBJ2-2, with 8 bases aligning to TRBD1. The CDR3 has 16 residues. The junction had 6 bases not matched to a gene; V was cut back by 1 base and J by 5 bases. Germline V gene lookup returns CDR1 MDHEN and CDR2 SYDVKM. The CDR3 bases are TGTGCCAGCAGTTTATTACAGGGGGTACCGACCGGGGAGCTGTTTTTT. As protein: CASSLLQGVPTGELFF.

J is TRBJ2-7 and V is TRBV15; D is undetermined. This CDR3 region has 14 residues. The V and J ends lost 0 bases and 2 bases respectively, with 8 bases between them. Germline CDR1 is LNHNV and CDR2 is YYDKDF (reference sequence). The CDR3 DNA sequence: TGTGCCACCAGCAGAGAGGCGCTAACCTACGAGCAGTACTTC. It codes for CATSREALTYEQYF. Drawing the rest from reference TRBV15 and TRBJ2-7, the complete variable domain is DAMVIQNPRYQVTQFGKPVTLSCSQTLNHNVMYWYQQKSSQAPKLLFHYYDKDFNNEADTPDNFQSRRPNTSFCFLDIRSPGLGDTAMYLCATSREALTYEQYFGPGTRLTVT.

The chain joins TRBV27 to TRBJ2-7; perhaps TRBD2 as D (7 bases). The CDR3 has 15 residues. Germline-derived CDR1 and CDR2 are MNHEY and SMNVEV (reference sequence). V lost 7 bases to trimming and J lost 1 base, with 17 bases between them. Here the CDR3 reads CASMGGRDRSYEQYF. The CDR3 nucleotides read TGTGCCAGCATGGGGGGGCGAGACCGTTCCTACGAGCAGTACTTC.

The genes are TRBV13 and TRBJ2-4; the match to TRBD2 covers 7 bases. From germline, CDR1 is PRHDT and CDR2 FYEKMQ (reference sequence). This CDR3 region has 17 residues. V lost 0 bases to trimming and J lost 0 bases; unmatched junction nucleotides: 5. CDR3 bases: TGTGCCAGCAGCTTAGGCCTTGGCGGGGGAGCCAAAAACATTCAGTACTTC. It codes for CASSLGLGGGAKNIQYF.

This sequence joins TRBV18 and TRBJ1-2, with TRBD1 matching over 7 bases. V lost 2 bases to trimming and J lost 4 bases; unmatched junction nucleotides: 7. Germline values: CDR1 KGHSH, CDR2 LQKENI. CDR3 length equals 15 residues. The CDR3 coding sequence is TGTGCCAGCTCACCAGAGACAGGGTCCGCCTATGGCTACACCTTC. Amino acids: CASSPETGSAYGYTF.

This rearrangement joins TRBV6-5 to TRBJ2-7; D perhaps matches TRBD1 (6 bases). Trimming removed 5 bases from V and 9 bases from J, with 17 bases in between. The CDR3 extends over 13 amino acids. Germline lookup yields CDR1 MNHEY and CDR2 SVGAGI. The CDR3 loop reads CASSETSEDRQYF. The DNA for the CDR3 is TGTGCCAGCAGTGAAACCTCCGAGGACAGGCAGTACTTC.

This clone appeared a few times. The chain joins TRBV7-2 to TRBJ1-5; no clear D gene. The CDR3 totals 13 residues. Per the germline V gene, CDR1 is SGHTA and CDR2 is FQGNSA. V was pared by 1 base and J by 7 bases, with 8 bases between. CDR3 sequence: CASSLGPRQPQHF. CDR3 DNA sequence: TGTGCCAGCAGCTTAGGCCCCAGACAGCCCCAGCATTTT.

The J gene is TRBJ2-5, the V gene TRBV7-9; TRBD1 might be the D (6 bases). Deletions cut 7 bases from V and 2 bases from J, with 8 bases between. This CDR3 spans 12 amino acids. The V gene's germline CDR1 is SEHNR and CDR2 FQNEAQ (reference sequence). As DNA, the CDR3 is TGTGCCAGCACAGGGGATCAAGAGACCCAGTACTTC. Translation: CASTGDQETQYF.

This clone was counted only a few times. The J gene is TRBJ2-3, the V gene TRBV6-5; TRBD1 matches at 8 bases. The junction had 5 bases not matched to a gene; V was cut back by 5 bases and J by 4 bases. CDR1 is MNHEY, CDR2 SVGAGI, per germline. The length of the CDR3 is 14 residues. The CDR3 nucleotides read TGTGCCAGCAGTATGGACAGGGCTGCAGATACGCAGTATTTT. It yields the protein CASSMDRAADTQYF.

J is TRBJ1-1 and V is TRBV5-8, with D perhaps matching TRBD1 (6 bases). Deletions cut 2 bases from V and 4 bases from J, with 12 bases between. Germline CDR1 SGHTS, CDR2 YDEGEE. The CDR3 is 14 amino acids. DNA of the CDR3: TGTGCCAGCAGCTTTCAGGGGCGGGGCACTGAAGCTTTCTTT. Its protein is CASSFQGRGTEAFF. The entire variable domain, with the rest obtained from reference TRBV5-8 and TRBJ1-1, is as follows: EAGVTQSPTHLIKTRGQQATLRCSPISGHTSVYWYQQALGLGLQFLLWYDEGEERNRGNFPPRFSGRQFPNYSSELNVNALELEDSALYLCASSFQGRGTEAFFGQGTRLTVV.

In its sample, this clone was seen once. The chain combines TRBV19 with TRBJ2-5; D might be TRBD1 (5 bases). Trimming stripped 3 bases from V and 4 bases from J, with 9 bases between. Germline assignment: CDR1 LNHDA and CDR2 SQIVND (reference sequence). The CDR3 length is 13 residues. CDR3 loop: CASSIRVRETQYF. CDR3 bases: TGTGCCAGTAGTATCAGGGTAAGAGAGACCCAGTACTTC.

The chain links TRBV30 to TRBJ2-5; D remains ambiguous. Trimming left V 4 bases short and J 3 bases short, with 12 bases between. This CDR3 comprises 13 residues. Germline CDR1 is GTSNPN and CDR2 is SVGIG (reference sequence). The CDR3 DNA reads as TGTGCCTGGATCCCCCTCGCGGAAGAGACCCAGTACTTC. Its protein is CAWIPLAEETQYF.

The chain has TRBV7-2 and TRBJ2-1, with TRBD2 matching 11 bases. CDR3 length: 14 amino acids. The germline CDR1 and CDR2 sequences are SGHTA and FQGNSA. V was pared by 5 bases and J by 9 bases, with 6 bases of the junction left unmatched. CDR3 coding DNA: TGTGCCAGCAGCCAACTAGCGGGAGTGGGTGAGCAGTTCTTC. This codes for CASSQLAGVGEQFF.

This chain links TRBV14 with TRBJ2-7; no definite D call. Germline V gene data show CDR1 as SGHDN and CDR2 as FVKESK. V gave up 0 bases and J gave up 5 bases, with 14 bases separating them. This CDR3 spans 15 amino acids. The chain's CDR3 is CASSQDAGWSDEQYF. Written as DNA, the CDR3 is TGTGCCAGCAGCCAAGATGCAGGTTGGAGCGACGAGCAGTACTTC.

The chain employs TRBV19 and TRBJ2-1; 8 bases map to TRBD2. The CDR3 consists of 16 residues. With V trimmed by 5 bases and J by 7 bases, 13 bases remained unmatched. CDR1 LNHDA and CDR2 SQIVND come from the germline V gene (reference sequence). CDR3 DNA sequence: TGTGCCAGTAGTCTACTGGGGGGACTAGTTAATAATGAGCAGTTCTTC. It yields the protein CASSLLGGLVNNEQFF.